This section outlines one T cell receptor beta chain sequence together with its context. The data were taken from a study of blood T cell repertoires in COVID-19. For the study at large: The samples span acute and convalescent COVID-19 from the United States, Italy and Spain. T cells, B-cell-depleted T cells, or PBMCs provided the cDNA or gDNA that served as material.

Under the authors' procedure: Reference gene primers were amplified, and this amplification served to estimate nucleated cell counts. Profiling relied on immunoSEQ multiplex PCR, and the TCRdb table lists in-frame clones only, not all of them. V and J calls and clone size are given by that table; D and trimming were obtained from the DNA. This table holds fewer than 300,000 clones, approximately 80% found once. Germline assignment: CDR1 SGHTA and CDR2 FQGNSA. CDR3 length: 13 residues. V was shortened by 5 bases and J by 7 bases, with 13 bases between the two germline ends. The chain employs TRBV7-2 and TRBJ2-3, with D unresolved. Input material: peripheral blood. The TCR sequence derives from a human donor in a cohort sampled during active COVID-19. The CDR3 region has the DNA TGTGCCAGCAGCCCTAATCCCAAGAATACGCAGTATTTT. Protein product: CASSPNPKNTQYF.